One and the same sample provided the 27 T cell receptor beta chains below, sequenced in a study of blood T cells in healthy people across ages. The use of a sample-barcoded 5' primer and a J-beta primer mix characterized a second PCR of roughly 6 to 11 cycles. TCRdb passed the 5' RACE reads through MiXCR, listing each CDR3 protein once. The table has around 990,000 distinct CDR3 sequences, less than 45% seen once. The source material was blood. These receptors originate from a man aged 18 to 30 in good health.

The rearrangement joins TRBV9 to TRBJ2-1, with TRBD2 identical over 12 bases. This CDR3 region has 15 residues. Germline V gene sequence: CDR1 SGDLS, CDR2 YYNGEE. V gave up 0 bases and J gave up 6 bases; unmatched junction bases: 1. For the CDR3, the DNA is TGTGCCAGCAGCGTAGCTAGCGGGGGGGTCAATGAGCAGTTCTTC. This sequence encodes CASSVASGGVNEQFF. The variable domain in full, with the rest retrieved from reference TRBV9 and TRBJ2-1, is DSGVTQTPKHLITATGQRVTLRCSPRSGDLSVYWYQQSLDQGLQFLIQYYNGEERAKGNILERFSAQQFPDLHSELNLSSLELGDSALYFCASSVASGGVNEQFFGPGTRLTVL.

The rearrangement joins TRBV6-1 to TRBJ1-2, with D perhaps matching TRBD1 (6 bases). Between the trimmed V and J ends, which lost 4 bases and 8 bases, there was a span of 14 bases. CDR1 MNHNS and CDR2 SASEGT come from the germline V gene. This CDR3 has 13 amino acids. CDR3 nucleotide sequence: TGTGCCAGCAGTGCGAACAGGGTCTACGGCTACACCTTC. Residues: CASSANRVYGYTF.

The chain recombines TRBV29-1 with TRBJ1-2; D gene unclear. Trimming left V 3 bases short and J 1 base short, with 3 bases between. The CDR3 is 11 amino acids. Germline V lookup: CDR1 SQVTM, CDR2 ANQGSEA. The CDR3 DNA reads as TGCAGCGTTGACCATAACTATGGCTACACCTTC. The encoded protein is CSVDHNYGYTF.

The CDR3 reads CASSLARQDRTDTQYF. The DNA of the CDR3 is TGTGCCAGCAGCTTAGCTAGACAGGATCGCACAGATACGCAGTATTTT. The chain links TRBV7-9 to TRBJ2-3; D possibly corresponds to TRBD1 (6 bases). Trimming cost V 0 bases and J 1 base, with 11 bases left between them. The germline V gene has CDR1 SEHNR and CDR2 FQNEAQ (reference sequence). The CDR3 covers 16 residues.

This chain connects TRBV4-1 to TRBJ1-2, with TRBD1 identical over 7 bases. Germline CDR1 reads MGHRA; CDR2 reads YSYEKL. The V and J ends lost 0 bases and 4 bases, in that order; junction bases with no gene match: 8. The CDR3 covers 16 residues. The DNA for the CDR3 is TGCGCCAGCAGCCAAGAGGAGACTAGGGACAGCTATGGCTACACCTTC. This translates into CASSQEETRDSYGYTF.

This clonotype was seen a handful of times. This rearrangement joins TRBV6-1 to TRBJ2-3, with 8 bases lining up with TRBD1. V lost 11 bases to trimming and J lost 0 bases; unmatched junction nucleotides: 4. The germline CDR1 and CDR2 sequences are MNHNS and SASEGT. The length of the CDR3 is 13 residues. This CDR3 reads CAGRQGSTDTQYF. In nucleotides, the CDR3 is TGTGCCGGCCGACAGGGGAGCACAGATACGCAGTATTTT.

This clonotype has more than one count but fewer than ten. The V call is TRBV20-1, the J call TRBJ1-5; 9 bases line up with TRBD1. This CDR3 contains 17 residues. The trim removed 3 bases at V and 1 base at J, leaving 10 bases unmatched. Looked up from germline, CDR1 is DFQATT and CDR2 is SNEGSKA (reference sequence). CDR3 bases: TGCAGTGCTAGGAGCGGGACAGGGAGGGGAAGCAATCAGCCCCAGCATTTT. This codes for CSARSGTGRGSNQPQHF.

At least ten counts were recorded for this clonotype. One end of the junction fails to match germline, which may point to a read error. For the CDR3, the DNA is TGCAGTGCCAGAGAGTTATCCGGGACAGGGATGGACACTGAAGCTTTCTTT. It specifies CSARELSGTGMDTEAFF. The chain joins TRBV20-1 to TRBJ1-1, with 9 bases identical to TRBD1. The CDR3 has 17 amino acids. In germline, CDR1 is DFQATT, CDR2 SNEGSKA (reference sequence).

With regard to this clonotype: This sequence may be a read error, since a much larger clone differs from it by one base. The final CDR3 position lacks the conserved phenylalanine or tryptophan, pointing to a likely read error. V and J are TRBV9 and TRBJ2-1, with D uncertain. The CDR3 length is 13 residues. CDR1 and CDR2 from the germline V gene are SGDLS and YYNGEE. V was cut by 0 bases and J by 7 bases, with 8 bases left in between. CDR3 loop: CASSVEPPNEQFL. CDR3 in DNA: TGTGCCAGCAGCGTAGAGCCGCCGAATGAGCAGTTCTTG.

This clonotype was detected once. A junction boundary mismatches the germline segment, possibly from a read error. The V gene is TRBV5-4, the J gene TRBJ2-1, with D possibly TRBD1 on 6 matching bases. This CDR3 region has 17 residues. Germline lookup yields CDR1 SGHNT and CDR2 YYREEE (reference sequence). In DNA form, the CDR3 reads TGTGCCTGCAGCGTCCTAAAAACTGGACAGTCCATTAATGAGCAGTTCTTC. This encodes CACSVLKTGQSINEQFF.

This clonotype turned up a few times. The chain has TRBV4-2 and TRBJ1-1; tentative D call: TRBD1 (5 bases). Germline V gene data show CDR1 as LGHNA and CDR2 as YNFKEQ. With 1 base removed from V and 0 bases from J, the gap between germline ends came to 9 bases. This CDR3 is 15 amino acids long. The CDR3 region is CASSQVGDLNTEAFF. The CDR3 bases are TGTGCCAGCAGCCAAGTCGGGGACCTGAACACTGAAGCTTTCTTT.

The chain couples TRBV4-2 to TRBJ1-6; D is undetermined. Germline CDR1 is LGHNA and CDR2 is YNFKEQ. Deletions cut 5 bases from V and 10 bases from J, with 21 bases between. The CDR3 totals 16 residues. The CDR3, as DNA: TGTGCCAGCAGCAAAAGAAGCGGGGAGAGAGCATCACCCCTCCACTTT. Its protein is CASSKRSGERASPLHF.

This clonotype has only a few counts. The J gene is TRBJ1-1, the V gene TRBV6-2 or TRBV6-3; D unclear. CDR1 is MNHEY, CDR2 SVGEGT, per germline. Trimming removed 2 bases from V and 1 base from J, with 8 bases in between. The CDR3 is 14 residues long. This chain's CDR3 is CASSYRRENTEAFF. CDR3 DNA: TGTGCCAGCAGTTACCGACGGGAGAACACTGAAGCTTTCTTT.

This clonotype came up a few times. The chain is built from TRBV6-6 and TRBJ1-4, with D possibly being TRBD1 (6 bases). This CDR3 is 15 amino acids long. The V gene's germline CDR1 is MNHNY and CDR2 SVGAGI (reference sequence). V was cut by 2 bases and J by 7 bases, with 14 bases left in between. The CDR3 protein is CASSYVSGEGEKLFF. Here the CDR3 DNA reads TGTGCCAGCAGTTACGTATCAGGGGAGGGTGAAAAACTGTTTTTT.

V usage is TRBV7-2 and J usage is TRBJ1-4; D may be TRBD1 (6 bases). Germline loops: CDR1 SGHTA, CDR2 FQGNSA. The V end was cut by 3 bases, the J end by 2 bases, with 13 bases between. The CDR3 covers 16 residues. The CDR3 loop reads CASSLGGLGTNEKLFF. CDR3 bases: TGTGCCAGCAGCTTGGGGGGGCTTGGGACTAATGAAAAACTGTTTTTT. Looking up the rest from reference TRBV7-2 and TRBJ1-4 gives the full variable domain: GAGVSQSPSNKVTEKGKDVELRCDPISGHTALYWYRQSLGQGLEFLIYFQGNSAPDKSGLPSDRFSAERTGGSVSTLTIQRTQQEDSAVYLCASSLGGLGTNEKLFFGSGTQLSVL.

CDR3 nucleotides: TGTGCCAGCAGCCAAGAATGGAGGACGTGGACTAGTGGCAACATTCAGTACTTC. Its protein product is CASSQEWRTWTSGNIQYF. The chain recombines TRBV4-2 with TRBJ2-4; 7 bases fit TRBD2. V trimming: 0 bases; J trimming: 7 bases; junction bases outside the gene matches: 15. The germline V gene has CDR1 LGHNA and CDR2 YNFKEQ. The CDR3 has 18 amino acids.

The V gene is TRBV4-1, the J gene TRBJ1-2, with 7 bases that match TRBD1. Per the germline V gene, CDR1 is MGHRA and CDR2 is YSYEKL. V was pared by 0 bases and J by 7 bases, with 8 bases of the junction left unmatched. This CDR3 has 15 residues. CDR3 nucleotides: TGCGCCAGCAGCCAAGATACGAACAGGGGTCTTGGCTACACCTTC. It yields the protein CASSQDTNRGLGYTF.

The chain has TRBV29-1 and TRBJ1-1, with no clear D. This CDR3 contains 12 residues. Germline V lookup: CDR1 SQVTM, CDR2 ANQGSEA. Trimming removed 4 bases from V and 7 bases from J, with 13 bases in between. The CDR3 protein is CSVGFMGLEAFF. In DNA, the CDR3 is TGCAGCGTTGGTTTCATGGGCCTTGAAGCTTTCTTT.

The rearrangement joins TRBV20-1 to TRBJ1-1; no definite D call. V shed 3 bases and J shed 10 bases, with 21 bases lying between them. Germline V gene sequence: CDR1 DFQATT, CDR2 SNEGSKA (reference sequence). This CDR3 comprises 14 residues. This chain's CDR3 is CSASGLNRRLGAFF. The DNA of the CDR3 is TGCAGTGCTAGTGGCTTAAACCGGAGGTTGGGAGCTTTCTTT.

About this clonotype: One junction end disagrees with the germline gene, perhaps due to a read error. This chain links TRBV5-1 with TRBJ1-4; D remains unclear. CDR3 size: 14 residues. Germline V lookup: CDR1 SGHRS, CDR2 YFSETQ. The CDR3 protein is CASSLTQTNEKLYF. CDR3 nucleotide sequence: TGCGCCAGCAGCCTGACGCAGACTAATGAAAAACTGTATTTT.

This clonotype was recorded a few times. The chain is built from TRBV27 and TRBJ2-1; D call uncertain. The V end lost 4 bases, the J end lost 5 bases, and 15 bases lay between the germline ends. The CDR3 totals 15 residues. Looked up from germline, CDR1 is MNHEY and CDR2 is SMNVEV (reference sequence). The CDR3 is CASSWLTVSNNEQFF. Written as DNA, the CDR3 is TGTGCCAGCAGTTGGCTCACGGTTAGCAACAATGAGCAGTTCTTC.

In DNA form, the CDR3 reads TGTGCCACTGACAGGGATGGCAATCAGCCCCAGCATTTT. Its translation: CATDRDGNQPQHF. This chain links TRBV19 with TRBJ1-5; 7 bases are a match to TRBD1. The germline V gene encodes CDR1 LNHDA and CDR2 SQIVND (reference sequence). CDR3 length equals 13 residues. The J segment lost 2 bases and the V segment lost 10 bases, leaving 5 bases of the junction unmatched.

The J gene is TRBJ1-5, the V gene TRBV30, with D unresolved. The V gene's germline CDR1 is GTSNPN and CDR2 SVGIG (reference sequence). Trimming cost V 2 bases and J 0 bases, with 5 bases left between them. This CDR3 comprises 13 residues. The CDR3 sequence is CAWSLYSNQPQHF. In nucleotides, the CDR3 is TGTGCCTGGAGTCTGTATAGCAATCAGCCCCAGCATTTT.

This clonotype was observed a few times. The CDR3 sequence is CASSTSWTAQETQYF. The DNA for the CDR3 is TGTGCCAGCTCAACCAGTTGGACAGCACAAGAGACCCAGTACTTC. This chain links TRBV18 with TRBJ2-5; weak D call: TRBD1 (6 bases). The V gene's germline CDR1 is KGHSH and CDR2 LQKENI. V was shortened by 5 bases and J by 2 bases, with 15 bases between the two germline ends. The length of the CDR3 is 15 residues.

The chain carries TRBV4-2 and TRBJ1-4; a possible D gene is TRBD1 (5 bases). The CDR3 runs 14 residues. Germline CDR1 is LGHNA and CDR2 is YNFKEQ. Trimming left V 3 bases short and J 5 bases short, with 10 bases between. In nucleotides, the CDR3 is TGTGCCAGCAGCCAGGACGGGGCGAATGAAAAACTGTTTTTT. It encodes CASSQDGANEKLFF.

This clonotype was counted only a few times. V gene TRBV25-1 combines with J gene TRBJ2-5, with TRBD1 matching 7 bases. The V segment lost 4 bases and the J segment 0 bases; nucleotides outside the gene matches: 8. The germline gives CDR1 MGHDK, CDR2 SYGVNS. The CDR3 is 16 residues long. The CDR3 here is CASSVTGTAYQETQYF. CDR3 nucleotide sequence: TGTGCCAGCAGTGTTACCGGGACAGCGTACCAAGAGACCCAGTACTTC.

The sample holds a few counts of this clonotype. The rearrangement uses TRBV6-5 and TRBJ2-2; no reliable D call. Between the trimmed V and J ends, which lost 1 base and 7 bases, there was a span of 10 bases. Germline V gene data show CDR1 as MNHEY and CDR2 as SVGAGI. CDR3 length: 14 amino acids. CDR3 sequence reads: CASSYLTLFGELFF. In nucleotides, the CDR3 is TGTGCCAGCAGTTACTTGACCCTCTTCGGGGAGCTGTTTTTT.